This T cell receptor beta chain was obtained from a study of T cells in localized non-small cell lung cancer. Sequencing was performed with immunoSEQ multiplex PCR; in TCRdb, only in-frame clones are kept and a portion is missing. The sample includes roughly 35,000 clones, around nine tenths of them seen just once. Germline lookup yields CDR1 MDHEN and CDR2 SYDVKM. V lost 2 bases, J lost 4 bases, and 13 bases lay in between. The CDR3 contains 15 residues. Worth noting for this clone: Its antigen is not identified.

Findings and limits, study-wide: Adjacent uninvolved lung tissue had the highest T cell clonality, exceeding tumor. Of the top 100 tumor clones, median around 60 were in adjacent lung, 25 to 30 among its top 100. Greater blood T cell density accompanied longer overall survival. Because sequencing included only one region (of the tumor), heterogeneity remains possible.

The receptor was derived from a woman aged 35 to 70 with stage I lung adenocarcinoma. The sequencing here drew on peripheral blood, taken before any cancer treatment. The rearrangement uses TRBV28 and TRBJ2-3, with D perhaps assigned TRBD1 or TRBD2 (5 bases each). CDR3 sequence reads: CASSLGGGGSDTQYF. The CDR3, as DNA: TGTGCCAGCAGTTTAGGGGGTGGGGGATCAGATACGCAGTATTTT.